This T cell receptor (beta chain) was identified in a study of shared clonotypes between healthy human individuals. Study details: Per-donor plates numbered three CD4 naive, three CD4 memory, two CD8 naive and one CD8 memory. Notes on the study in general: There were few donors, and this limited the genetic and exposure-history diversity represented.

Trimming took off 5 bases at V and 3 bases at J, with 9 bases between the two ends. The CDR3 contains 14 residues. Germline CDR1 is SGHDT and CDR2 is YYEEEE. In the naive CD8 group, cells lacked CD45RO and were positively selected for CCR7, so terminally differentiated effector memory CD45RA+ cells were left out. Assay execution proceeded at the deep level. The input for sorted-subset replicate PCRs was 150 to 200 ng DNA, around 30,000 T cell genomes. Profiling relied on immunoSEQ multiplex PCR, and the TCRdb table lists in-frame clones only, not all of them. The data hold approximately 600,000 clones, with roughly 96% observed a single time. Turning to this clone: Its target is not known.

The sequence was obtained from a woman aged 25 to 39 in good health. The chain joins TRBV5-6 to TRBJ1-6, with TRBD1 as a possible D gene (5 bases). Specimen: naive CD8+ T cells sorted from blood. CDR3: CASSHGGYNSPLHF. Written as DNA, the CDR3 is TGTGCCAGCAGTCACGGGGGCTATAATTCACCCCTCCACTTT.